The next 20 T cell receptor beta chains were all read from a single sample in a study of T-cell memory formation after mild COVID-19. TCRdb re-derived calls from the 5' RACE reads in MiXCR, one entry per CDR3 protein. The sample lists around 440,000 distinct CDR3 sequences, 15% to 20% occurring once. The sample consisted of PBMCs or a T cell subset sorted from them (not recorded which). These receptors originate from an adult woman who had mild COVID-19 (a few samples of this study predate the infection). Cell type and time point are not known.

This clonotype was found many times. This CDR3 reads CASSPGSSSNQPQHF. The CDR3 nucleotides are TGTGCCAGCAGTCCCGGGTCCAGTAGCAATCAGCCCCAGCATTTT. The gene calls are TRBV12-3 or TRBV12-4 and TRBJ1-5; D gene ambiguous. Trimming shortened V by 5 bases and J by 0 bases, and 11 bases separated the two germline ends. The CDR3 totals 15 residues.

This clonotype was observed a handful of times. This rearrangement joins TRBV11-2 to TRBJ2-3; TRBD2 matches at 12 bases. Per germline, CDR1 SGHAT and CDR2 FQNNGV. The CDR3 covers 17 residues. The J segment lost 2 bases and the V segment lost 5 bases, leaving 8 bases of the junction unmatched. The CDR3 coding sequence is TGTGCCAGCAGCCCCGTAGGACTAGCGGGGCCCACAGATACGCAGTATTTT. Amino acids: CASSPVGLAGPTDTQYF.

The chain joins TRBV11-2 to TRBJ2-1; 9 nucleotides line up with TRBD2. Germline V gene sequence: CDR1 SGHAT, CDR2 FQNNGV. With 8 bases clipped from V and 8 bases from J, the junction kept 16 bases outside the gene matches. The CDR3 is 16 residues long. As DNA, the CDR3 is TGTGCCAGCGGCGACTTAGCGGGAGAATTGATGGATGAGCAGTTCTTC. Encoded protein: CASGDLAGELMDEQFF.

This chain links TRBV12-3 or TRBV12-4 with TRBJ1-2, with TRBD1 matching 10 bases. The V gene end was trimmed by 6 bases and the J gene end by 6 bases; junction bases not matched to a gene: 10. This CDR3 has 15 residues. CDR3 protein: CASRPESGTGDGYTF. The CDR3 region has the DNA TGTGCCAGCAGACCCGAGAGTGGGACAGGGGATGGCTACACCTTC.

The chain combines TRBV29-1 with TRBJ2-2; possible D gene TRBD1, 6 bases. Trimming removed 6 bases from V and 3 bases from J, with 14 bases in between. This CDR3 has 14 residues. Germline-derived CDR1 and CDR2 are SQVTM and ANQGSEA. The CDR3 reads CSVEQGSDTGELFF. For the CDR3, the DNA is TGCAGCGTGGAACAGGGTTCCGACACCGGGGAGCTGTTTTTT.

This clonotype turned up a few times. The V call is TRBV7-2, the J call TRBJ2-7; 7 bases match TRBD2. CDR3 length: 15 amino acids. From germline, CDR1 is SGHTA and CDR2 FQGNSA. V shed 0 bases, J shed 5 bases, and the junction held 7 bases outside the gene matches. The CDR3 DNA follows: TGTGCCAGCAGCTTAGCGGGGAGGGCCGTCCACGAGCAGTACTTC. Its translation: CASSLAGRAVHEQYF. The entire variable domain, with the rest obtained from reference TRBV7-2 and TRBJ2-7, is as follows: GAGVSQSPSNKVTEKGKDVELRCDPISGHTALYWYRQSLGQGLEFLIYFQGNSAPDKSGLPSDRFSAERTGGSVSTLTIQRTQQEDSAVYLCASSLAGRAVHEQYFGPGTRLTVT.

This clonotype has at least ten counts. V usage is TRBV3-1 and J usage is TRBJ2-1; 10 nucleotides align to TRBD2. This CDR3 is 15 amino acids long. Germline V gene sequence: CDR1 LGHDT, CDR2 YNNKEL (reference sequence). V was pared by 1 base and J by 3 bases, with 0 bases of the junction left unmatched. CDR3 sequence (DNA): TGTGCCAGCAGCCAAGCTAGCGGGAGCTACAATGAGCAGTTCTTC. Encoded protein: CASSQASGSYNEQFF.

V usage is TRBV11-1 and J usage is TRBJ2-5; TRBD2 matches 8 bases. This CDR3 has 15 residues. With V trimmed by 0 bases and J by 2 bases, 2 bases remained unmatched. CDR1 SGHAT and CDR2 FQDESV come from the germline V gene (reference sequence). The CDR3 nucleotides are TGTGCCAGCAGCTTAGCCAGACTAGCGCAAGAGACCCAGTACTTC. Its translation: CASSLARLAQETQYF.

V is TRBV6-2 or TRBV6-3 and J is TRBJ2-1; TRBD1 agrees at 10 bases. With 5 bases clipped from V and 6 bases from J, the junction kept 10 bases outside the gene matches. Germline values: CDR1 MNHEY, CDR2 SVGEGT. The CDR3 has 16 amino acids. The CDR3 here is CASSPRQGAVGNEQFF. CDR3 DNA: TGTGCCAGCAGTCCCAGACAGGGGGCAGTGGGCAATGAGCAGTTCTTC.

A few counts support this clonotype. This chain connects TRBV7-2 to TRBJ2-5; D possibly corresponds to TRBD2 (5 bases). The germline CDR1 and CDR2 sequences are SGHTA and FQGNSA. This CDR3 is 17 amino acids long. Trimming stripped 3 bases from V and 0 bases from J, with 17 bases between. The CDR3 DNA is TGTGCCAGCAGCTTCTCCTCTCATAGCGCGTACCAAGAGACCCAGTACTTC. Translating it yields CASSFSSHSAYQETQYF.

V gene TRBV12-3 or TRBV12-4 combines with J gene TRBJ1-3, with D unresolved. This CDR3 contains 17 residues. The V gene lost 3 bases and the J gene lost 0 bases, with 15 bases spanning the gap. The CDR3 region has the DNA TGTGCCAGCAGTTTGTGGGTTTCGGGTCTCTCTGGAAACACCATATATTTT. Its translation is CASSLWVSGLSGNTIYF.

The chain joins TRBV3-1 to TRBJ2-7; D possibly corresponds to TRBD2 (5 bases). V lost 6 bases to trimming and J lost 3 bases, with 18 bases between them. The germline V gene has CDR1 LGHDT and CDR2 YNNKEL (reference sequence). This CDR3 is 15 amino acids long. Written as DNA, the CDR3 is TGTGCCAGCAGACATGAGGGTTCCCTTAGCTACGAGCAGTACTTC. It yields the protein CASRHEGSLSYEQYF.

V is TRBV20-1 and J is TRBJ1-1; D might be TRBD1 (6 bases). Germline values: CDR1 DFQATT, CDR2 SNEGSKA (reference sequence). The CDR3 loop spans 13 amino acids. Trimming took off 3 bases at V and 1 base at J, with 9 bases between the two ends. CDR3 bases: TGCAGTGCTAGGTCAGGGGCGAACACTGAAGCTTTCTTT. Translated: CSARSGANTEAFF.

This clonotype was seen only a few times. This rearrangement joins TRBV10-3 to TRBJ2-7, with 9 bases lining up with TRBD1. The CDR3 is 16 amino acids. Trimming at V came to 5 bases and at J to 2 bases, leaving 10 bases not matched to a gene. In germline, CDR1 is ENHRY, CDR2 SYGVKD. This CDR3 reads CAISSGTGTLAYEQYF. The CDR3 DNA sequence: TGTGCCATCAGTAGCGGGACAGGGACCCTCGCCTACGAGCAGTACTTC.

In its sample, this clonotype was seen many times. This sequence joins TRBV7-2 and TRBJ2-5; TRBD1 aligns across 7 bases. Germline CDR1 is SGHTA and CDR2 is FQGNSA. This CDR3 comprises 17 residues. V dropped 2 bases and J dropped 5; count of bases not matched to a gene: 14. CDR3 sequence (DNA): TGTGCCAGCAGCTTATCAGGAACACAGGGGAACTGGGAGACCCAGTACTTC. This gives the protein CASSLSGTQGNWETQYF.

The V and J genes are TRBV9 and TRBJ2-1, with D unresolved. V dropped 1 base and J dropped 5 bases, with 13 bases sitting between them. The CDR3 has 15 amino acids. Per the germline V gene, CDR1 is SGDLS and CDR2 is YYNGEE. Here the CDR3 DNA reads TGTGCCAGCAGCGTACTCATAGGGTCCAACAATGAGCAGTTCTTC. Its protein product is CASSVLIGSNNEQFF.

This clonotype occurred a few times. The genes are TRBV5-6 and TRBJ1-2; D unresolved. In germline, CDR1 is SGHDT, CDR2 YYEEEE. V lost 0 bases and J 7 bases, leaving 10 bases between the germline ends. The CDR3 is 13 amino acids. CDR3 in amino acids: CASSLGGFGGYTF. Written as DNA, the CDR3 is TGTGCCAGCAGCTTGGGAGGATTCGGTGGCTACACCTTC.

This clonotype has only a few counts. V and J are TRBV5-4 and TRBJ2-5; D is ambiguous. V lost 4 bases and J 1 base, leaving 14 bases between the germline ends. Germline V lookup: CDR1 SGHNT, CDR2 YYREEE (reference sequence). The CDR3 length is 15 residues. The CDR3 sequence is CASSPWTTTQETQYF. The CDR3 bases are TGTGCCAGCAGCCCGTGGACCACCACCCAAGAGACCCAGTACTTC.

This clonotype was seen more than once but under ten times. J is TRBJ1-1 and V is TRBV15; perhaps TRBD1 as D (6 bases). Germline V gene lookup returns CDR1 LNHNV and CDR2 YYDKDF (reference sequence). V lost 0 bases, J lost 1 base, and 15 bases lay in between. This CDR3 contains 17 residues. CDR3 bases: TGTGCCACCAGCAGAGATTATAGGCAGGGGAAGAACACTGAAGCTTTCTTT. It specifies CATSRDYRQGKNTEAFF. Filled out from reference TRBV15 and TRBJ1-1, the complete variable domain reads DAMVIQNPRYQVTQFGKPVTLSCSQTLNHNVMYWYQQKSSQAPKLLFHYYDKDFNNEADTPDNFQSRRPNTSFCFLDIRSPGLGDTAMYLCATSRDYRQGKNTEAFFGQGTRLTVV.

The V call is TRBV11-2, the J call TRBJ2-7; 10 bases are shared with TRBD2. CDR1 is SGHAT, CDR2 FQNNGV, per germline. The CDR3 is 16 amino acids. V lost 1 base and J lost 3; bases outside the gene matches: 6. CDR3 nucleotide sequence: TGTGCCAGCAGCTTAGTAACTAGCGGGACAGTCTACGAGCAGTACTTC. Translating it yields CASSLVTSGTVYEQYF.